These 22 T cell receptor beta chains originate from one sample sequenced in a study of blood T cell repertoires in COVID-19. Produced via immunoSEQ multiplex PCR; TCRdb's table is partial and in-frame only. This sample yields about 240,000 clones, of which 83% are seen a single time; approximately 5.7% belongs to the top ten. Sequencing input: peripheral blood. Every receptor here comes from a human donor in a cohort sampled during active COVID-19.

V and J are TRBV28 and TRBJ2-7, with 11 bases aligning to TRBD2. From germline, CDR1 is MDHEN and CDR2 SYDVKM. This CDR3 contains 15 residues. V lost 4 bases and J lost 4; bases outside the gene matches: 6. The CDR3 loop is CASSSPSGGQYEQYF. CDR3 sequence (DNA): TGTGCCAGCAGTTCACCTAGCGGGGGGCAGTACGAGCAGTACTTC.

This clone was detected only once. This sequence joins TRBV27 and TRBJ2-7; 8 bases are a match to TRBD1. V dropped 2 bases and J dropped 4; count of bases not matched to a gene: 4. There are 14 residues in the CDR3. CDR1 and CDR2 from the germline V gene are MNHEY and SMNVEV (reference sequence). The CDR3 here is CASSLRRQGYEQYF. The DNA for the CDR3 is TGTGCCAGCAGTTTACGTCGACAGGGGTACGAGCAGTACTTC.

This clone was found a few times. CDR3 region: CSVRSGEYATEAFF. The CDR3 bases are TGCAGCGTCAGGTCGGGGGAGTACGCCACTGAAGCTTTCTTT. V gene TRBV29-1 combines with J gene TRBJ1-1; maybe TRBD1 (5 bases). Trimming cost V 6 bases and J 4 bases, with 18 bases left between them. CDR1 and CDR2 from the germline V gene are SQVTM and ANQGSEA. The CDR3 has 14 amino acids.

The rearrangement joins TRBV7-2 to TRBJ1-1; D may be TRBD1 (5 bases). Per the germline V gene, CDR1 is SGHTA and CDR2 is FQGNSA. V shed 3 bases and J shed 1 base, with 9 bases lying between them. The CDR3 has 14 residues. The CDR3 protein is CASSLRRGNTEAFF. CDR3 DNA: TGTGCCAGCAGCTTGAGGAGGGGGAACACTGAAGCTTTCTTT.

CDR3 sequence (DNA): TGCGCCAGTACCCAGAGGCAGGGAACCTACAATGAGCAGTTCTTC. Residues: CASTQRQGTYNEQFF. The chain recombines TRBV10-2 with TRBJ2-1; a possible D gene is TRBD1 (5 bases). The V end lost 9 bases, the J end lost 2 bases, and 17 bases lay between the germline ends. Germline lookup yields CDR1 WSHSY and CDR2 SAAADI. The CDR3 has 15 residues.

V and J are TRBV30 and TRBJ1-1; D gene ambiguous. The V and J ends lost 3 bases and 7 bases respectively, with 18 bases between them. The CDR3 spans 14 residues. The germline V gene has CDR1 GTSNPN and CDR2 SVGIG (reference sequence). The CDR3 protein is CAWRGRDRPVEAFF. The CDR3 region has the DNA TGTGCCTGGAGGGGCCGAGATCGGCCCGTTGAAGCTTTCTTT.

This chain joins TRBV2 and TRBJ1-5, with D maybe TRBD1 (5 bases). The CDR3 sequence is 15 residues long. Germline assignment: CDR1 SNHLY and CDR2 FYNNEI. Between the trimmed V and J ends, which lost 0 bases and 6 bases, there was a span of 12 bases. CDR3 nucleotides: TGTGCCAGCAGTGAAGCGGGAGGGGCAGCTCAGCCCCAGCATTTT. Amino acids: CASSEAGGAAQPQHF.

There are a few counts of this clone. The chain recombines TRBV7-6 with TRBJ2-1, with 9 positions matching TRBD2. The CDR3 runs to 16 residues. V trimming: 4 bases; J trimming: 7 bases; junction bases outside the gene matches: 11. The germline CDR1 and CDR2 sequences are SGHVS and FNYEAQ. This CDR3 is CASSSITAGGGNEQFF. For the CDR3, the DNA is TGTGCCAGCAGCTCCATTACAGCGGGAGGTGGAAATGAGCAGTTCTTC.

The V gene is TRBV21-1, the J gene TRBJ2-5; the DNA was not used to check the table's D call, TRBD1. TRBV21-1 corresponds to a pseudogene. This CDR3 comprises 15 residues. CDR3 bases: TGTGCCAGCAGCGCCGCCGGGACAGGGGAAGAGACCCAGTACTTC. It is translated as CASSAAGTGEETQYF.

V is TRBV5-1 and J is TRBJ2-2; the match to TRBD1 covers 7 bases. The ends lost 2 bases at V and 4 bases at J; junction bases unmatched: 8. This CDR3 spans 16 amino acids. CDR1 and CDR2 from the germline V gene are SGHRS and YFSETQ. CDR3 DNA: TGCGCCAGCAGCTTCCGGCAGGGGGTCGGCACCGGGGAGCTGTTTTTT. Protein product: CASSFRQGVGTGELFF.

V usage is TRBV5-4 and J usage is TRBJ1-6, with 10 bases matching TRBD1. Germline CDR1 SGHNT, CDR2 YYREEE (reference sequence). The CDR3 is made up of 16 amino acids. Unmatched junction bases numbered 5, after V lost 3 bases and J lost 5 bases. CDR3 DNA: TGTGCCAGCAGCTGGGCCGGGACAGGGGATAATTCACCCCTCCACTTT. It is translated as CASSWAGTGDNSPLHF.

This chain uses TRBV18 with TRBJ2-3; tentatively, D is TRBD1 (6 bases). The CDR3 has 15 amino acids. Germline assignment: CDR1 KGHSH and CDR2 LQKENI. V was clipped by 2 bases and J by 0 bases, with 9 bases between them. CDR3 loop: CASSPGRGSTDTQYF. DNA for the CDR3: TGTGCCAGCTCACCAGGCAGGGGTAGCACAGATACGCAGTATTTT.

The CDR3 DNA follows: TGCGCCAGCAGCTCTAGGGGGACAGTAGCTTCCGAGCAGTACTTC. This gives the protein CASSSRGTVASEQYF. The J gene is TRBJ2-7, the V gene TRBV5-1; 7 positions agree with TRBD1. J lost 6 bases, V lost 3 bases, and 12 bases had no gene match. This CDR3 has 15 residues. CDR1 and CDR2 from the germline V gene are SGHRS and YFSETQ. Supplemented by reference TRBV5-1 and TRBJ2-7, the full variable domain reads KAGVTQTPRYLIKTRGQQVTLSCSPISGHRSVSWYQQTPGQGLQFLFEYFSETQRNKGNFPGRFSGRQFSNSRSEMNVSTLELGDSALYLCASSSRGTVASEQYFGPGTRLTVT.

This chain connects TRBV10-3 to TRBJ2-3, with TRBD2 identical over 10 bases. Germline V gives CDR1 ENHRY, CDR2 SYGVKD. J was trimmed by 2 bases and V by 4 bases; bases with no gene match: 3. This CDR3 contains 15 residues. The CDR3 DNA follows: TGTGCCATCAGTGTAGCGGGGGGCCTCACAGATACGCAGTATTTT. Translation gives CAISVAGGLTDTQYF.

This clone was seen only once. The chain couples TRBV3-1 (or the pseudogene TRBV3-2) to TRBJ2-7; TRBD2 matches 14 bases. Germline trimming cut 4 bases from V and 7 bases from J; bases unmatched to any gene: 6. The CDR3 length is 15 residues. Per germline, CDR1 LGHDT and CDR2 YNNKEL (reference sequence). The CDR3 sequence is CASSPPGLAGEEQYF. CDR3 sequence (DNA): TGTGCCAGCAGCCCACCGGGACTAGCGGGAGAGGAGCAGTACTTC.

For the CDR3, the DNA is TGTGCCAGCAGTTTTCGGGGGGGGAATGGCTACACCTTC. Encoded protein: CASSFRGGNGYTF. The chain has TRBV27 and TRBJ1-2, with D perhaps matching TRBD1 (5 bases). The CDR3 is 13 residues long. Germline lookup yields CDR1 MNHEY and CDR2 SMNVEV (reference sequence). V lost 3 bases to trimming and J lost 6 bases, with 11 bases between them.

The rearrangement links TRBV7-3 to TRBJ2-3, with D perhaps TRBD1 (6 bases). Germline-derived CDR1 and CDR2 are SGHTA and FQGTGA. The CDR3 contains 14 residues. V was cut by 5 bases and J by 4 bases, with 13 bases left in between. In nucleotides, the CDR3 is TGTGCCAGCAGCCCACAGGGTACCTCAGATACGCAGTATTTT. Translating gives CASSPQGTSDTQYF.

The V call is TRBV19, the J call TRBJ1-2, with 7 bases identical to TRBD1. V dropped 8 bases and J dropped 0; count of bases not matched to a gene: 6. The CDR3 contains 14 residues. From germline, CDR1 is LNHDA and CDR2 SQIVND (reference sequence). The CDR3 protein is CASRTGAANYGYTF. In DNA, the CDR3 is TGTGCCAGTCGGACAGGAGCGGCTAACTATGGCTACACCTTC.

The CDR3 loop is CASRRRRGGGNQPQHF. In DNA form, the CDR3 reads TGTGCAAGTCGCCGAAGACGAGGGGGGGGCAATCAGCCCCAGCATTTT. The gene calls are TRBV12-2 and TRBJ1-5. TRBV12-2 is a pseudogene segment. This CDR3 region has 16 residues.

The V and J genes are TRBV11-2 and TRBJ1-2; 8 bases are shared with TRBD1. The CDR3 contains 14 residues. The ends lost 7 bases at V and 8 bases at J; junction bases unmatched: 12. Germline CDR1 and CDR2: SGHAT and FQNNGV. CDR3 DNA sequence: TGTGCCAGCACCCTAGGGCAGGGGGCGAGAGGCTACACCTTC. Residues: CASTLGQGARGYTF.

The J gene is TRBJ2-1, the V gene TRBV19; TRBD1 matches 7 bases. Germline CDR1 is LNHDA and CDR2 is SQIVND (reference sequence). With V trimmed by 4 bases and J by 4 bases, 4 bases remained unmatched. CDR3 length equals 14 residues. The DNA for the CDR3 is TGTGCCAGTAGTACGCCGGGACAGTACAATGAGCAGTTCTTC. Its translation is CASSTPGQYNEQFF.

V gene TRBV18 combines with J gene TRBJ2-5; TRBD2 aligns across 11 bases. V shed 6 bases and J 0 bases; nucleotides not matched to a gene: 6. In germline, CDR1 is KGHSH, CDR2 LQKENI. The CDR3 covers 16 residues. CDR3: CASSPTSGGHQETQYF. The CDR3 DNA reads as TGTGCCAGCTCCCCCACTAGCGGGGGACACCAAGAGACCCAGTACTTC. The whole variable domain, filled in from reference TRBV18 and TRBJ2-5, reads NAGVMQNPRHLVRRRGQEARLRCSPMKGHSHVYWYRQLPEEGLKFMVYLQKENIIDESGMPKERFSAEFPKEGPSILRIQQVVRGDSAAYFCASSPTSGGHQETQYFGPGTRLLVL.